This T cell receptor beta chain was identified during a study of glioma-infiltrating T cells after dendritic cell vaccination. General study points: Longer survival after dendritic cell vaccination followed higher pretreatment TIL content.

The CDR3 consists of 13 residues. Germline values: CDR1 MGHDK, CDR2 SYGVNS. Specified time point: after dendritic cell vaccination, including at tumor progression/relapse. Fresh-frozen tumor tissue and more than two years of survival data were available for all. On this clone itself: Its specificity is unknown. One end of the junction is discordant with germline, which a read error may explain.

The immunoSEQ assay amplified TCRB CDR3 from up to roughly 2 ug DNA. Method: immunoSEQ multiplex PCR; TCRdb's copy keeps in-frame clones and lacks some. The repertoire holds 85,000 to 100,000 clones, about 85% seen once, with 8.5% in the top ten. This sequence originates from a human donor with glioblastoma. The gene calls are TRBV25-1 and TRBJ1-5, with a weak D call TRBD1 (6 bases). Sequencing was performed on blood, taken after dendritic cell vaccination. Here the CDR3 reads CASREEGGAALYF. The DNA for the CDR3 is TGTGCCAGCAGGGAAGAAGGGGGGGCAGCCCTGTATTTT.